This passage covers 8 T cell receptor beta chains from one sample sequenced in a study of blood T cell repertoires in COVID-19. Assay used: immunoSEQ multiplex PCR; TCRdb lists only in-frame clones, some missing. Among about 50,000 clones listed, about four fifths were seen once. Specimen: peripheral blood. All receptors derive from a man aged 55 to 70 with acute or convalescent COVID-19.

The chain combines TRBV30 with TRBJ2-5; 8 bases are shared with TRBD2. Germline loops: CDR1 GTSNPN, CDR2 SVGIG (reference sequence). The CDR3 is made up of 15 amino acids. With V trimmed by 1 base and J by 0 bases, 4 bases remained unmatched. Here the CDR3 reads CAWSAASGYQETQYF. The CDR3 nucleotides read TGTGCCTGGAGTGCAGCTAGCGGGTACCAAGAGACCCAGTACTTC. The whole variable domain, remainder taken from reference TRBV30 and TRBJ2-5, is SQTIHQWPATLVQPVGSPLSLECTVEGTSNPNLYWYRQAAGRGLQLLFYSVGIGQISSEVPQNLSASRPQDRQFILSSKKLLLSDSGFYLCAWSAASGYQETQYFGPGTRLLVL.

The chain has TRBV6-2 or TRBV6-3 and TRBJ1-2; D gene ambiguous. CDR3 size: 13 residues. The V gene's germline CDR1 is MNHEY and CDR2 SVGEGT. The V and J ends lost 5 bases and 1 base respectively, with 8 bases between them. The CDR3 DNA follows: TGTGCCAGCAGTCTCTCCTTTAACTATGGCTACACCTTC. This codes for CASSLSFNYGYTF.

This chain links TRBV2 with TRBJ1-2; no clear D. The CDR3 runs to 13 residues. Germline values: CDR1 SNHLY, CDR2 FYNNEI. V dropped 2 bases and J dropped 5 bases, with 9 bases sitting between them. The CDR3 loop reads CASSERQVYGYTF. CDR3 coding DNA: TGTGCCAGCAGTGAAAGGCAGGTTTATGGCTACACCTTC. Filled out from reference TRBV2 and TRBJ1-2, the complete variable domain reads EPEVTQTPSHQVTQMGQEVILRCVPISNHLYFYWYRQILGQKVEFLVSFYNNEISEKSEIFDDQFSVERPDGSNFTLKIRSTKLEDSAMYFCASSERQVYGYTFGSGTRLTVV.

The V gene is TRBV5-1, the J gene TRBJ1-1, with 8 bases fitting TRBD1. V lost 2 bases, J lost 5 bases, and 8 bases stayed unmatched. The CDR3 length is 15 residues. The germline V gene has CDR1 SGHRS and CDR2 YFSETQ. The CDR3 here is CASSFTSTGETEAFF. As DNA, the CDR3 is TGCGCCAGCAGCTTTACCTCGACAGGGGAAACTGAAGCTTTCTTT.

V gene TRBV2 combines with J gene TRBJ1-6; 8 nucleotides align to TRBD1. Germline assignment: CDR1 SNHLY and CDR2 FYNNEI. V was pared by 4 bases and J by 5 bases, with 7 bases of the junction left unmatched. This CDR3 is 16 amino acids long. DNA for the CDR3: TGTGCCAGCAGTGTCCAGGGGGCGAAAGATAATTCACCCCTCCACTTT. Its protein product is CASSVQGAKDNSPLHF.

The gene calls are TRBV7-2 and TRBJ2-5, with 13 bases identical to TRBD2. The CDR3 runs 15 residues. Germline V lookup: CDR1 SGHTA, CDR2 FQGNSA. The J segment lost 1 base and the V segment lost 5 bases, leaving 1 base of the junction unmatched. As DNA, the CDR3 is TGTGCCAGCAGCGGGACTAGCGGGGCCCAAGAGACCCAGTACTTC. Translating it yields CASSGTSGAQETQYF. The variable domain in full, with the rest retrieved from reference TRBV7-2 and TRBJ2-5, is GAGVSQSPSNKVTEKGKDVELRCDPISGHTALYWYRQSLGQGLEFLIYFQGNSAPDKSGLPSDRFSAERTGGSVSTLTIQRTQQEDSAVYLCASSGTSGAQETQYFGPGTRLLVL.

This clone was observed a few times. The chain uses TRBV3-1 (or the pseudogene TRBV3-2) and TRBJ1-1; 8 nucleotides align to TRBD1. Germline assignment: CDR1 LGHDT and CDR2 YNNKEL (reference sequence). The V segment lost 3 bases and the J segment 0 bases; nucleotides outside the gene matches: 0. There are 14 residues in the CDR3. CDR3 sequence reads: CASSQGQVNTEAFF. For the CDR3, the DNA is TGTGCCAGCAGCCAGGGACAGGTGAACACTGAAGCTTTCTTT.

The CDR3 bases are TGTGCCAGCAGTGAAGCGGGCTACGAGCAGTACTTC. As protein: CASSEAGYEQYF. The rearrangement links TRBV25-1 to TRBJ2-7; TRBD2 is a possible D gene (5 bases). CDR1 and CDR2 (germline): MGHDK, SYGVNS. This CDR3 has 12 residues. V was shortened by 2 bases and J by 3 bases, with 5 bases between the two germline ends.